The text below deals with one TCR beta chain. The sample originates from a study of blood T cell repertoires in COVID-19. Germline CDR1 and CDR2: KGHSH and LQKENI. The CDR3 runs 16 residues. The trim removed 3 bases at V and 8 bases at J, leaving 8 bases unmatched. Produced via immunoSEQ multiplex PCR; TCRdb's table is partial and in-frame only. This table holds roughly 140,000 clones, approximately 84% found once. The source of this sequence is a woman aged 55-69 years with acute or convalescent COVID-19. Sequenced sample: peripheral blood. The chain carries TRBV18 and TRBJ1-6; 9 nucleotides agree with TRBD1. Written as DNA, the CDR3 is TGTGCCAGCTCACCTCTTCCGGGACAGGGTGATTCACCCCTCCACTTT. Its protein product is CASSPLPGQGDSPLHF.